The rows below give T cell receptor beta chains drawn from one sample of a study of control samples from healthy donors and cancer patients. Clones were read by immunoSEQ multiplex PCR, and TCRdb kept only the in-frame ones, dropping some. Here the sample spans roughly 100,000 clones, about 91% being singletons. Material: blood. These TCRs come from a man aged 25 to 45 in good health. Both conserved end residues are part of each CDR3. Each record gives: clone size, V gene, J gene, CDR3 protein. Not all rows give a size; the values are once, few, many and, for expanded clones, a class.

>NA|TRBV5-1|TRBJ2-1
CASSLYNEQFF
>NA|TRBV24-1|TRBJ2-5
CATSDFRTGGEETQYF
>once|TRBV18|TRBJ2-7
CASSPRQGSIYEQYF
>NA|TRBV7-9|TRBJ2-5
CASSLGQETQYF
>NA|TRBV7-2|TRBJ2-7
CASSSLFTGSYEQYF
>NA|TRBV5-1|TRBJ2-1
CASSLGVGAYLYNEQFF
>NA|TRBV20-1|TRBJ2-3
CSASSRVPDTQYF
>NA|TRBV14|TRBJ2-3
CASSLWEAGTDTQYF
>once|TRBV19|TRBJ1-2
CASSYWGQGIGYTF
>NA|TRBV4-1|TRBJ2-7
CASSHPSGSYEQYF
>NA|TRBV6-1|TRBJ1-4
CASSETTGGNEKLFF
>NA|TRBV30|TRBJ1-1
CAWVGLGQGITEAFF
>NA|TRBV7-9|TRBJ2-1
CASSLDFRRDRVWDEQFF
>few|TRBV7-9|TRBJ1-4
CASSLDNEKLFF
>NA|TRBV5-1|TRBJ1-1
CASSLVSVNTEAFF
>NA|TRBV4-1|TRBJ1-6
CASSQDPAGIFYSPLHF
>NA|TRBV24-1|TRBJ1-5
CATSDSLGGPQHF
>once|TRBV18|TRBJ2-7
CASSPFEDSSYEQYF
>NA|TRBV5-1|TRBJ2-6
CASSFYGGESGANVLTF
>few|TRBV19|TRBJ2-7
CASSINRYYEQYF
>NA|TRBV28|TRBJ1-6
CASSGTAAPLHF
>NA|TRBV4-3|TRBJ1-1
CANCLKTGKDTEAFF
>NA|TRBV7-2|TRBJ2-7
CASTSGLAWSGEQYF
>NA|TRBV18|TRBJ2-7
CASSVGPTNYEQYF
>few|TRBV24-1|TRBJ1-5
CATSGTGNQPQHF
>few|TRBV6-4|TRBJ1-5
CASSDSRDRGQDQPQHF
>NA|TRBV7-6|TRBJ2-5
CASSLALFETQYF
>once|TRBV2|TRBJ2-7
CASREQGTYEQYF
>NA|TRBV28|TRBJ1-6
CASSLGGTNNSPLHF
>NA|TRBV6-5|TRBJ1-5
CASMDFLSDQPQHF
>NA|TRBV15|TRBJ2-5
CATSNRQGQETQYF
>NA|TRBV6-2/TRBV6-3|TRBJ2-1
CASSYSSSNEQFF
>NA|TRBV4-1|TRBJ2-1
CASSQNPGTSSSYNEQFF
>NA|TRBV5-1|TRBJ2-7
CASSLIYVPGAINEQYF
>once|TRBV5-1|TRBJ2-1
CASSPTSGSSYNEQFF
>NA|TRBV4-1|TRBJ2-4
CASSQDQAGGLIQYF
>NA|TRBV12-3/TRBV12-4|TRBJ1-1
CASIALLDTEAFF
>NA|TRBV5-1|TRBJ1-1
CASSQRQRPEGGTEAFF
>once|TRBV18|TRBJ2-7
CASSPPGYGSYEQYF
>NA|TRBV15|TRBJ2-2
CATSRRTSGRKGTGELFF
>NA|TRBV29-1|TRBJ1-1
CSVSEGSTEAFF
>few|TRBV4-1|TRBJ1-1
CASSQSSGAGNTEAFF
>NA|TRBV29-1|TRBJ2-5
CSVLGTSGSLETQYF
>NA|TRBV5-5|TRBJ1-5
CASSQNPGAGQPQHF
>NA|TRBV12-3/TRBV12-4|TRBJ2-3
CASSFSGSDTQYF
>NA|TRBV5-8|TRBJ1-2
CASKWRGNYGYTF
>NA|TRBV9|TRBJ2-3
CASSSRGSGNTDTQYF
>NA|TRBV6-5|TRBJ2-1
CASSKPYVNEQFF
>NA|TRBV30|TRBJ2-7
CAWSGGKGYEQYF
>NA|TRBV29-1|TRBJ1-2
CSVVYGTGGYTF
>NA|TRBV19|TRBJ2-5
CASSSGTSQYQETQYF
>NA|TRBV10-3|TRBJ1-6
CAISVGGRGPDSGNSPLHF
>NA|TRBV5-1|TRBJ1-4
CASSRWGADQTTNEKLFF